The 29 T cell receptor beta chains listed next were all sequenced from one sample in a study of cytomegalovirus exposure and HLA in healthy donors. This PCR relied on a set of 60 Vbeta primers and 13 Jbeta primers. The assay was immunoSEQ multiplex PCR, and TCRdb's table has in-frame clones only and misses some. The table records over 70,000 clones, around four fifths of them present only once. The sample taken for sequencing was PBMCs. These receptors all stem from a male donor in good health and CMV-seronegative.

The chain carries TRBV18 and TRBJ1-5; 12 nucleotides line up with TRBD1. This CDR3 is built from 16 residues. The trim removed 4 bases at V and 4 bases at J, leaving 5 bases unmatched. The V gene's germline CDR1 is KGHSH and CDR2 LQKENI. The CDR3 sequence: CASSLGQGASNQPQHF. CDR3 bases: TGTGCCAGCTCACTGGGACAGGGGGCTTCTAATCAGCCCCAGCATTTT. Together with reference TRBV18 and TRBJ1-5, the CDR3 gives the full variable domain: NAGVMQNPRHLVRRRGQEARLRCSPMKGHSHVYWYRQLPEEGLKFMVYLQKENIIDESGMPKERFSAEFPKEGPSILRIQQVVRGDSAAYFCASSLGQGASNQPQHFGDGTRLSIL.

The chain combines TRBV10-3 with TRBJ2-1, with D perhaps matching TRBD1 (6 bases). V was trimmed by 6 bases and J by 10 bases, leaving 13 bases between them. The germline gives CDR1 ENHRY, CDR2 SYGVKD. This CDR3 spans 12 amino acids. The chain's CDR3 is CAIRDRSWEQFF. CDR3 nucleotides: TGTGCCATCAGAGACAGGTCATGGGAGCAGTTCTTC.

About this clone itself: One end of the junction does not line up with germline, which may come from a read error. This chain connects TRBV6-1 to TRBJ1-2, with 10 bases identical to TRBD1. Germline assignment: CDR1 MNHNS and CDR2 SASEGT. The CDR3 contains 13 residues. CDR3 region: CASRLTGGAEVHF. The CDR3 DNA is TGTGCCAGCAGGTTGACAGGGGGCGCGGAGGTCCACTTC.

This chain connects TRBV30 to TRBJ1-5; D perhaps matches TRBD1 (5 bases). The V end lost 0 bases, the J end lost 0 bases, and 21 bases lay between the germline ends. The germline V gene encodes CDR1 GTSNPN and CDR2 SVGIG (reference sequence). This CDR3 comprises 19 residues. The CDR3 region has the DNA TGTGCCTGGAGTGTAAGTTCTACAGTTGGTAGGGGTAGCAATCAGCCCCAGCATTTT. This encodes CAWSVSSTVGRGSNQPQHF.

The gene calls are TRBV15 and TRBJ1-4; TRBD1 agrees at 10 bases. With 3 bases clipped from V and 8 bases from J, the junction kept 6 bases outside the gene matches. Germline-derived CDR1 and CDR2 are LNHNV and YYDKDF (reference sequence). This CDR3 is built from 15 residues. DNA for the CDR3: TGTGCCACCAGCAGTGGACAGGGGGTGGACGAAAAACTGTTTTTT. It translates to CATSSGQGVDEKLFF.

This clone was picked up a small number of times. The J gene is TRBJ2-2, the V gene TRBV27, with no clear D. The CDR3 has 14 amino acids. Germline CDR1 and CDR2: MNHEY and SMNVEV (reference sequence). V was shortened by 2 bases and J by 5 bases, with 9 bases between the two germline ends. The CDR3 nucleotides are TGTGCCAGCAGTTTAAATTCCCAAACCGGGGAGCTGTTTTTT. This translates into CASSLNSQTGELFF.

This clone occurred a few times. This rearrangement joins TRBV19 to TRBJ2-2; 11 nucleotides line up with TRBD1. This CDR3 has 16 amino acids. Germline lookup yields CDR1 LNHDA and CDR2 SQIVND (reference sequence). The V segment lost 5 bases and the J segment 3 bases; nucleotides outside the gene matches: 5. The CDR3, as DNA: TGTGCCAGTAGTCACCGGGACAGGGGGTACACCGGGGAGCTGTTTTTT. It codes for CASSHRDRGYTGELFF.

The chain employs TRBV5-5 and TRBJ2-7, with TRBD2 identical over 9 bases. This CDR3 comprises 15 residues. Germline-derived CDR1 and CDR2 are SGHKS and YYEKEE (reference sequence). Losses at the gene ends were 3 bases for V and 1 base for J; bases not matched to a gene: 5. The CDR3 spells CASSYLAGLSYEQYF. CDR3 sequence (DNA): TGTGCCAGCAGCTACCTAGCGGGGCTGTCCTACGAGCAGTACTTC.

The CDR3: CASSLAGQGNGYTF. Written as DNA, the CDR3 is TGTGCCAGCAGCTTGGCGGGACAGGGAAATGGCTACACCTTC. The chain employs TRBV7-6 and TRBJ1-2; 9 nucleotides agree with TRBD1. V was clipped by 3 bases and J by 6 bases; unmatched bases: 5. Germline V lookup: CDR1 SGHVS, CDR2 FNYEAQ. The CDR3 length is 14 residues.

The chain employs TRBV6-5 and TRBJ2-7; D may be TRBD1 (6 bases). V lost 2 bases and J 2 bases, leaving 10 bases between the germline ends. Germline CDR1 reads MNHEY; CDR2 reads SVGAGI. The CDR3 length is 14 residues. This chain's CDR3 is CASSYRDMTYEQYF. Written as DNA, the CDR3 is TGTGCCAGCAGTTACCGGGACATGACCTACGAGCAGTACTTC.

The chain combines TRBV6-5 with TRBJ2-5; 8 bases map to TRBD1. CDR3 length: 15 amino acids. Germline V gene data show CDR1 as MNHEY and CDR2 as SVGAGI. Trimming removed 8 bases from V and 3 bases from J; junction bases left unmatched: 11. CDR3 region: CASRGRGRLEETQYF. The DNA of the CDR3 is TGTGCCAGCCGTGGCAGGGGGCGGCTAGAAGAGACCCAGTACTTC.

J is TRBJ1-1 and V is TRBV7-2; tentatively, D is TRBD1 (6 bases). Germline V lookup: CDR1 SGHTA, CDR2 FQGNSA. This CDR3 spans 18 amino acids. V gave up 1 base and J gave up 3 bases, with 21 bases separating them. The CDR3 sequence: CASSLGVGHRAVDTEAFF. In DNA form, the CDR3 reads TGTGCCAGCAGCTTAGGAGTGGGACACCGCGCTGTAGACACTGAAGCTTTCTTT.

The genes are TRBV5-6 and TRBJ1-6; TRBD1 matches at 8 bases. With 2 bases clipped from V and 9 bases from J, the junction kept 7 bases outside the gene matches. The germline V gene has CDR1 SGHDT and CDR2 YYEEEE. The CDR3 runs 15 residues. This chain's CDR3 is CASSLRTGSPSPLHF. CDR3 in DNA: TGTGCCAGCAGCTTAAGGACAGGGTCCCCTTCACCCCTCCACTTT.

CDR3 protein: CATQNGQGAEEKLFF. In nucleotides, the CDR3 is TGTGCCACCCAAAACGGACAGGGGGCTGAGGAAAAACTGTTTTTT. The V call is TRBV6-6, the J call TRBJ1-4; 11 bases align to TRBD1. Germline values: CDR1 MNHNY, CDR2 SVGAGI (reference sequence). V trimming: 10 bases; J trimming: 8 bases; junction bases outside the gene matches: 12. This CDR3 contains 15 residues.

The genes are TRBV4-1 and TRBJ2-5; no clear D gene. CDR1 is MGHRA and CDR2 is YSYEKL in the germline V gene. The CDR3 totals 14 residues. Trimming stripped 0 bases from V and 4 bases from J, with 9 bases between. CDR3 region: CASSQEKTGETQYF. The CDR3 DNA sequence: TGCGCCAGCAGCCAAGAAAAAACCGGAGAGACCCAGTACTTC.

This chain connects TRBV9 to TRBJ1-1; TRBD1 aligns across 8 bases. J lost 2 bases, V lost 0 bases, and 6 bases had no gene match. Germline CDR1 is SGDLS and CDR2 is YYNGEE. The CDR3 contains 16 residues. The CDR3 loop reads CASSVGTGNFNTEAFF. In nucleotides, the CDR3 is TGTGCCAGCAGCGTAGGGACAGGGAACTTTAACACTGAAGCTTTCTTT.

This clone was seen a few times. The V call is TRBV4-3, the J call TRBJ2-4; 9 bases agree with TRBD1. The CDR3 length is 17 residues. Germline CDR1 is LGHNA and CDR2 is YSLEER. The V segment lost 0 bases and the J segment 7 bases; nucleotides outside the gene matches: 10. For the CDR3, the DNA is TGCGCCAGCAGCCAAGATCAAACAGGGGGCATCGGGAACATTCAGTACTTC. Its translation: CASSQDQTGGIGNIQYF.

The V and J genes are TRBV4-3 and TRBJ2-7; 12 bases match TRBD2. Germline trimming cut 2 bases from V and 3 bases from J; bases unmatched to any gene: 5. Germline V lookup: CDR1 LGHNA, CDR2 YSLEER. The CDR3 totals 16 residues. CDR3 protein: CASSQSLTSGSYEQYF. The CDR3 DNA sequence: TGCGCCAGCAGCCAATCCTTGACTAGCGGGAGCTACGAGCAGTACTTC.

The chain carries TRBV6-1 and TRBJ1-2; D not certain. There are 12 residues in the CDR3. The V end was cut by 6 bases, the J end by 3 bases, with 8 bases between. Germline V gene sequence: CDR1 MNHNS, CDR2 SASEGT. The CDR3 DNA is TGTGCCAGCAGCGTCACAGACTATGGCTACACCTTC. Its protein product is CASSVTDYGYTF.

DNA of the CDR3: TGTGCCAGCAGCTCCCCCACGACCAAGAGCCCAGCGCGGCCCGGGGAGCTGTTTTTT. Residues: CASSSPTTKSPARPGELFF. The chain employs TRBV5-6 and TRBJ2-2; D gene uncertain. In germline, CDR1 is SGHDT, CDR2 YYEEEE. V was trimmed by 3 bases and J by 6 bases, leaving 27 bases between them. This CDR3 has 19 amino acids.

V is TRBV7-2 and J is TRBJ2-7, with TRBD1 matching 8 bases. This CDR3 contains 14 residues. Germline V gene data show CDR1 as SGHTA and CDR2 as FQGNSA. The V and J ends lost 3 bases and 4 bases, in that order; junction bases with no gene match: 5. The CDR3 DNA reads TGTGCCAGCAGCTTTAGGCAGGGGGCTTACGAGCAGTACTTC. The encoded protein is CASSFRQGAYEQYF.

Comment on this clone: This specimen includes other DNA sequences encoding the same CDR3. The V gene is TRBV19, the J gene TRBJ2-5; 7 bases align to TRBD2. Germline loops: CDR1 LNHDA, CDR2 SQIVND (reference sequence). This CDR3 has 12 residues. V gave up 10 bases and J gave up 4 bases; unmatched junction bases: 6. The DNA for the CDR3 is TGTGCCACCAGACTAGCAGGAGAGACCCAGTACTTC. Its translation is CATRLAGETQYF. Full variable domain (outside the CDR3, taken from reference TRBV19 and TRBJ2-5): DGGITQSPKYLFRKEGQNVTLSCEQNLNHDAMYWYRQDPGQGLRLIYYSQIVNDFQKGDIAEGYSVSREKKESFPLTVTSAQKNPTAFYLCATRLAGETQYFGPGTRLLVL.

This sequence joins TRBV10-3 and TRBJ2-3; D gene unclear. V lost 4 bases to trimming and J lost 0 bases, with 8 bases between them. In germline, CDR1 is ENHRY, CDR2 SYGVKD. The CDR3 is 14 amino acids. CDR3 sequence: CAISGLSSTDTQYF. In DNA, the CDR3 is TGTGCCATCAGTGGTTTGTCTAGCACAGATACGCAGTATTTT.

V usage is TRBV12-2 and J usage is TRBJ2-7; the tabulated D call, TRBD1, remains unverified against the DNA. TRBV12-2 is a pseudogene segment. CDR3 size: 15 residues. CDR3 nucleotides: TGTGCAAGTCGCGGACAGGGGATGAGCTCCTACGAGCAGTACTTC. This codes for CASRGQGMSSYEQYF.

The rearrangement uses TRBV28 and TRBJ2-7, with TRBD1 matching over 7 bases. Unmatched junction bases numbered 12, after V lost 6 bases and J lost 4 bases. This CDR3 contains 15 residues. The germline V gene has CDR1 MDHEN and CDR2 SYDVKM. CDR3 nucleotide sequence: TGTGCCAGCAGATCAGGAAACAGGGGAGCGTACGAGCAGTACTTC. Protein product: CASRSGNRGAYEQYF.

The chain couples TRBV19 to TRBJ1-1, with D perhaps matching TRBD1 (6 bases). Trimming pared 6 bases from V and 5 bases from J, leaving 10 bases between. The CDR3 extends over 12 amino acids. Looked up from germline, CDR1 is LNHDA and CDR2 is SQIVND (reference sequence). The CDR3 is CASSRGWTEAFF. CDR3 nucleotide sequence: TGTGCCAGTAGCAGGGGTTGGACTGAAGCTTTCTTT.

The chain has TRBV11-2 and TRBJ2-7, with TRBD2 matching over 12 bases. J lost 1 base, V lost 11 bases, and 9 bases had no gene match. Germline CDR1 and CDR2: SGHAT and FQNNGV. CDR3 size: 15 residues. For the CDR3, the DNA is TGTGCCGGCCGGAACACTAGCGGGAGGTCCTACGAGCAGTACTTC. Protein sequence: CAGRNTSGRSYEQYF.

The chain recombines TRBV28 with TRBJ1-2; 8 bases align to TRBD1. The CDR3 covers 19 residues. Per germline, CDR1 MDHEN and CDR2 SYDVKM. The V segment lost 5 bases and the J segment 0 bases; nucleotides outside the gene matches: 17. This CDR3 is CASSTLLTGGGLSNYGYTF. CDR3 DNA sequence: TGTGCCAGCAGTACCTTACTTACAGGGGGAGGTCTCTCTAACTATGGCTACACCTTC.

In DNA form, the CDR3 reads TGTGCCAGCATGGGACAGGGGGCAACCGGGGAGCTGTTTTTT. Its translation is CASMGQGATGELFF. V gene TRBV7-9 combines with J gene TRBJ2-2; 12 bases are shared with TRBD1. CDR1 and CDR2 (germline): SEHNR, FQNEAQ (reference sequence). The CDR3 covers 14 residues. The trim removed 7 bases at V and 5 bases at J, leaving 2 bases unmatched.